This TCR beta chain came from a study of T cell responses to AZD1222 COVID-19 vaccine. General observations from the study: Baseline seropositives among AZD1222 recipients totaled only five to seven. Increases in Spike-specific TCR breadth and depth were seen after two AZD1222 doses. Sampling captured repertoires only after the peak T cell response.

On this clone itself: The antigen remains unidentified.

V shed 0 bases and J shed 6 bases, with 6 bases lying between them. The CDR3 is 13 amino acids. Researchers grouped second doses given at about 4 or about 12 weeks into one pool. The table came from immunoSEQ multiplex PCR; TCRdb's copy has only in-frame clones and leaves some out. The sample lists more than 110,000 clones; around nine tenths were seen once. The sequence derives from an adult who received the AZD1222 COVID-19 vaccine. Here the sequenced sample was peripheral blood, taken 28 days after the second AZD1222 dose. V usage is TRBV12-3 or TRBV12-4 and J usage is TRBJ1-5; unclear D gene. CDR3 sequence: CASSLAGFQPQHF. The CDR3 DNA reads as TGTGCCAGCAGTTTAGCGGGTTTTCAGCCCCAGCATTTT.